The rows below give T cell receptor beta chains drawn from one sample of a study of early T cells in non-severe SARS-CoV-2 infection. From the 5' RACE reads, TCRdb called clonotypes with MiXCR, one entry per CDR3 protein. The sample records 25,000 to 35,000 distinct CDR3 sequences, roughly 5.9% being singletons. What was sequenced was whole blood. All receptors derive from an adult who was a healthcare worker with PCR-confirmed SARS-CoV-2 infection or an uninfected control (not recorded which). Both conserved end residues are part of each CDR3. D genes are given only for firm matches. A row's size may be missing; if present it is once, few, many or a size class.

J gene: TRBJ2-3
V gene: TRBV5-1
clone size: many
D gene: -
CDR3 length: 14
CDR3 DNA: TGCGCCAGCAGCTCCCCTGAGGGCACAGATACGCAGTATTTT
CDR3 protein: CASSSPEGTDTQYF

J gene: TRBJ2-1
V gene: TRBV19
clone size: many
D gene: -
CDR3 length: 12
CDR3 DNA: TGTGCCAGTAGTATAGGGTGGAATGAGCAGTTCTTC
CDR3 protein: CASSIGWNEQFF

J gene: TRBJ2-5
V gene: TRBV28
clone size: many
D gene: -
CDR3 length: 13
CDR3 DNA: TGTGCCAGCAGTGCGGTTGGCCAAGAGACCCAGTACTTC
CDR3 protein: CASSAVGQETQYF

J gene: TRBJ2-7
V gene: TRBV7-6
clone size: few
D gene: TRBD2
CDR3 length: 17
CDR3 DNA: TGTGCCAGCAGCTTTGGGTTGACCGGGACTAGCGAGGACGAGCAGTACTTC
CDR3 protein: CASSFGLTGTSEDEQYF

J gene: TRBJ1-2
V gene: TRBV7-9
clone size: many
D gene: -
CDR3 length: 16
CDR3 DNA: TGTGCCAGTGCGCGTGGAGGGACGGCTGCTAACTATGGCTACACCTTC
CDR3 protein: CASARGGTAANYGYTF

J gene: TRBJ1-1
V gene: TRBV10-1
clone size: medium-sized
D gene: -
CDR3 length: 13
CDR3 DNA: TGCGCCACCTCAGCCAGGGAAAACACTGAAGCTTTCTTT
CDR3 protein: CATSARENTEAFF

J gene: TRBJ1-1
V gene: TRBV5-6
clone size: -
D gene: TRBD1
CDR3 length: 15
CDR3 DNA: TGTGCCAGCAGCTTGCCAGACAGGGTGGACACTGAAGCTTTCTTT
CDR3 protein: CASSLPDRVDTEAFF

J gene: TRBJ1-5
V gene: TRBV4-1
clone size: many
D gene: -
CDR3 length: 16
CDR3 DNA: TGCGCTAGCAGCCAACTCAAGGGCAGGGGCTATCAGCCCCAGCATTTT
CDR3 protein: CASSQLKGRGYQPQHF

J gene: TRBJ1-1
V gene: TRBV20-1
clone size: many
D gene: -
CDR3 length: 12
CDR3 DNA: TGCAGTGCTAGCCCGCTTGCCACTGAAGCTTTCTTT
CDR3 protein: CSASPLATEAFF

J gene: TRBJ2-2
V gene: TRBV2
clone size: few
D gene: -
CDR3 length: 12
CDR3 DNA: TGTGCCAGCAGTGAAGTGAACGGGGAGCTGTTTTTT
CDR3 protein: CASSEVNGELFF

J gene: TRBJ1-1
V gene: TRBV28
clone size: -
D gene: -
CDR3 length: 14
CDR3 DNA: TGTGCCAGCACCCAACAGTTTTCCGTCACTGAAGCTTTCTTT
CDR3 protein: CASTQQFSVTEAFF

J gene: TRBJ2-2
V gene: TRBV7-3
clone size: many
D gene: -
CDR3 length: 13
CDR3 DNA: TGTGCCAGCAGCTATACAGTCACCGGGGAGCTGTTTTTT
CDR3 protein: CASSYTVTGELFF

J gene: TRBJ1-2
V gene: TRBV27
clone size: many
D gene: TRBD1
CDR3 length: 13
CDR3 DNA: TGTGCCAGCAGTGAGGGGACAGACTATGGCTACACCTTC
CDR3 protein: CASSEGTDYGYTF

J gene: TRBJ2-1
V gene: TRBV20-1
clone size: many
D gene: -
CDR3 length: 15
CDR3 DNA: TGCAGTGCCTTGGGCACTAGCCTAGTTTACAATGAGCAGTTCTTC
CDR3 protein: CSALGTSLVYNEQFF

J gene: TRBJ1-4
V gene: TRBV7-9
clone size: many
D gene: -
CDR3 length: 11
CDR3 DNA: TGTGCCAGCACCGGGGGGAGGCAACTGTTTTTT
CDR3 protein: CASTGGRQLFF

J gene: TRBJ1-1
V gene: TRBV4-3
clone size: -
D gene: -
CDR3 length: 13
CDR3 DNA: TGCGCCAGCAGCCAAGGTAGGGCCAATGAAGCTTTCTTT
CDR3 protein: CASSQGRANEAFF

J gene: TRBJ2-1
V gene: TRBV5-1
clone size: few
D gene: -
CDR3 length: 17
CDR3 DNA: TGCGCCAGCAGAGTAGGCTTTATGGGACCCAACTACAATGAGCAGTTCTTC
CDR3 protein: CASRVGFMGPNYNEQFF

J gene: TRBJ2-3
V gene: TRBV7-9
clone size: -
D gene: -
CDR3 length: 15
CDR3 DNA: TGTGCCAGCAGCTTTTTGGGGGAGAGCGCAGATACGCAGTATTTT
CDR3 protein: CASSFLGESADTQYF

J gene: TRBJ2-3
V gene: TRBV7-2
clone size: many
D gene: TRBD2
CDR3 length: 15
CDR3 DNA: TGTGCCAGCAGCTTCGGCGGGAGCGACACAGATACGCAGTATTTT
CDR3 protein: CASSFGGSDTDTQYF

J gene: TRBJ2-2
V gene: TRBV27
clone size: -
D gene: -
CDR3 length: 11
CDR3 DNA: TGTGCCAGCAGTTCCACCGGGGAGCTGTTTTTT
CDR3 protein: CASSSTGELFF

J gene: TRBJ1-6
V gene: TRBV7-9
clone size: many
D gene: -
CDR3 length: 14
CDR3 DNA: TGTGCCAGCAGCTTCGAGATGCCAAATTCACCCCTCCACTTT
CDR3 protein: CASSFEMPNSPLHF

J gene: TRBJ1-6
V gene: TRBV6-5
clone size: many
D gene: -
CDR3 length: 13
CDR3 DNA: TGTGCCACCAGGCGCTCCTATAATTCACCCCTCCACTTT
CDR3 protein: CATRRSYNSPLHF

J gene: TRBJ1-2
V gene: TRBV29-1
clone size: many
D gene: -
CDR3 length: 13
CDR3 DNA: TGCAGCGTTGAAAAACAGGCTGGATATGGCTACACCTTC
CDR3 protein: CSVEKQAGYGYTF

J gene: TRBJ2-5
V gene: TRBV7-2
clone size: few
D gene: -
CDR3 length: 15
CDR3 DNA: TGTGCCAGCAGCGTAGGGGGTGGACAGCAAGAGACCCAGTACTTC
CDR3 protein: CASSVGGGQQETQYF

J gene: TRBJ2-3
V gene: TRBV14
clone size: many
D gene: -
CDR3 length: 14
CDR3 DNA: TGTGCCAGCAGCCGACCGGGCCCGGGAGATACGCAGTATTTT
CDR3 protein: CASSRPGPGDTQYF

J gene: TRBJ2-2
V gene: TRBV19
clone size: many
D gene: -
CDR3 length: 12
CDR3 DNA: TGTGCCAGTAGTGTAGGGGCCGGGGAGCTGTTTTTT
CDR3 protein: CASSVGAGELFF

J gene: TRBJ1-1
V gene: TRBV6-6
clone size: many
D gene: TRBD1
CDR3 length: 14
CDR3 DNA: TGTGCCAGCAGGTACCGGGACAGGGTGTCTGAAGCTTTCTTT
CDR3 protein: CASRYRDRVSEAFF

J gene: TRBJ1-1
V gene: TRBV6-5
clone size: few
D gene: -
CDR3 length: 13
CDR3 DNA: TGTGCCAGCAGTTCCCCGGGGCCCACTGAAGCTTTCTTT
CDR3 protein: CASSSPGPTEAFF

J gene: TRBJ2-2
V gene: TRBV7-9
clone size: -
D gene: -
CDR3 length: 17
CDR3 DNA: TGTGCCAGCAGCTCCCCCCCTAGCCCTCGGTTCACCGGGGAGCTGTTTTTT
CDR3 protein: CASSSPPSPRFTGELFF

J gene: TRBJ2-2
V gene: TRBV20-1
clone size: many
D gene: -
CDR3 length: 13
CDR3 DNA: TGCAGTGCTAGAGATCCCCCGCGGGAGGAGCTGTTTTTT
CDR3 protein: CSARDPPREELFF

J gene: TRBJ2-7
V gene: TRBV6-6
clone size: many
D gene: -
CDR3 length: 13
CDR3 DNA: TGTGCCAGCAGCTCTTTTCCACCCTACGAGCAGTACTTC
CDR3 protein: CASSSFPPYEQYF

J gene: TRBJ2-1
V gene: TRBV19
clone size: many
D gene: -
CDR3 length: 18
CDR3 DNA: TGTGCCAGTAGTATAGGATCGTTGCGCCCGGAGGGCTACAATGAGCAGTTCTTC
CDR3 protein: CASSIGSLRPEGYNEQFF

J gene: TRBJ2-2
V gene: TRBV11-2
clone size: many
D gene: -
CDR3 length: 15
CDR3 DNA: TGTGCCAGCAGAAAAGGTGGGGGTATCTCCCGGGAGCTGTTTTTT
CDR3 protein: CASRKGGGISRELFF

J gene: TRBJ1-2
V gene: TRBV6-1
clone size: few
D gene: TRBD1
CDR3 length: 13
CDR3 DNA: TGTGCCAGCAGTGTACAGGGGAACTATGGCTACACCTTC
CDR3 protein: CASSVQGNYGYTF

J gene: TRBJ1-1
V gene: TRBV7-2
clone size: medium-sized
D gene: -
CDR3 length: 14
CDR3 DNA: TGTGCCAGCAGCTTAGCTGGACAGTTCACTGAAGCTTTCTTT
CDR3 protein: CASSLAGQFTEAFF

J gene: TRBJ1-6
V gene: TRBV11-3
clone size: -
D gene: TRBD1
CDR3 length: 15
CDR3 DNA: TGTACCAGCAGCCGCGGGGGACAGTTAAATTCACCCCTCCACTTT
CDR3 protein: CTSSRGGQLNSPLHF

J gene: TRBJ1-1
V gene: TRBV4-2
clone size: many
D gene: -
CDR3 length: 15
CDR3 DNA: TGTGCCAGCAGCCAAGAAGGAAGGAAGAACACTGAAGCTTTCTTT
CDR3 protein: CASSQEGRKNTEAFF

J gene: TRBJ1-1
V gene: TRBV5-3
clone size: many
D gene: TRBD1
CDR3 length: 15
CDR3 DNA: TGTGCCAGAAGCTTGGGCGGGCCGGGACAGGAGGAAGCTTTCTTT
CDR3 protein: CARSLGGPGQEEAFF

J gene: TRBJ2-1
V gene: TRBV7-2
clone size: many
D gene: TRBD1
CDR3 length: 16
CDR3 DNA: TGTGCCAGCAGCTCTTCCACCGGGACAGGCTACAATGAGCAGTTCTTC
CDR3 protein: CASSSSTGTGYNEQFF

J gene: TRBJ1-1
V gene: TRBV6-1
clone size: -
D gene: TRBD1
CDR3 length: 15
CDR3 DNA: TGTGCCAGCAGTATCCGGGACAGGGGGGTGGCTGAAGCTTTCTTT
CDR3 protein: CASSIRDRGVAEAFF

J gene: TRBJ2-5
V gene: TRBV20-1
clone size: few
D gene: -
CDR3 length: 13
CDR3 DNA: TGCAGTGCCACCCCCCCAGGGCCAGAGACCCAGTACTTC
CDR3 protein: CSATPPGPETQYF

J gene: TRBJ2-1
V gene: TRBV10-2
clone size: -
D gene: TRBD1
CDR3 length: 16
CDR3 DNA: TGCGCCAGCAGTGAGCGACGGGACAGGAGAAACAATGAGCAGTTCTTC
CDR3 protein: CASSERRDRRNNEQFF

J gene: TRBJ1-2
V gene: TRBV10-2
clone size: many
D gene: TRBD1
CDR3 length: 14
CDR3 DNA: TGCGCCAGCAGCCAGGGACAGGATAACTATGGCTACACCTTC
CDR3 protein: CASSQGQDNYGYTF

J gene: TRBJ2-1
V gene: TRBV20-1
clone size: many
D gene: TRBD2
CDR3 length: 17
CDR3 DNA: TGCAGTGCCCAAGAGAGGGCTAGCGGGAGATTCCCCAATGAGCAGTTCTTC
CDR3 protein: CSAQERASGRFPNEQFF

J gene: TRBJ1-2
V gene: TRBV29-1
clone size: few
D gene: -
CDR3 length: 12
CDR3 DNA: TGCAGCGTCGCCGGGGACGTCTATGGCTACACCTTC
CDR3 protein: CSVAGDVYGYTF

J gene: TRBJ1-2
V gene: TRBV29-1
clone size: many
D gene: -
CDR3 length: 15
CDR3 DNA: TGCAGCGTTGATTTTGTGGAGGGGATTAACTATGGCTACACCTTC
CDR3 protein: CSVDFVEGINYGYTF

J gene: TRBJ1-1
V gene: TRBV4-2
clone size: many
D gene: -
CDR3 length: 16
CDR3 DNA: TGTGCCAGCAGCCAAGTCCCGACAGATATGAACACTGAAGCTTTCTTT
CDR3 protein: CASSQVPTDMNTEAFF

J gene: TRBJ2-1
V gene: TRBV10-3
clone size: -
D gene: TRBD2
CDR3 length: 16
CDR3 DNA: TGTGCCATCAGTGAGTCTGCGGGAGTCTCCTACAATGAGCAGTTCTTC
CDR3 protein: CAISESAGVSYNEQFF

J gene: TRBJ2-7
V gene: TRBV20-1
clone size: many
D gene: TRBD2
CDR3 length: 15
CDR3 DNA: TGCAGTGCGAGGGTAGCGGGAGGGCCTATGTACGAGCAGTACTTC
CDR3 protein: CSARVAGGPMYEQYF

J gene: TRBJ2-1
V gene: TRBV24-1
clone size: few
D gene: TRBD2
CDR3 length: 17
CDR3 DNA: TGTGCCACCAGTGTCTCTGGACTAGCAGATATTTACAATGAGCAGTTCTTC
CDR3 protein: CATSVSGLADIYNEQFF

J gene: TRBJ2-3
V gene: TRBV3-1
clone size: -
D gene: -
CDR3 length: 16
CDR3 DNA: TGTGCCAGCAGCCAGGACTGGCAATTCTTCACAGATACGCAGTATTTT
CDR3 protein: CASSQDWQFFTDTQYF

J gene: TRBJ2-1
V gene: TRBV11-2
clone size: few
D gene: -
CDR3 length: 15
CDR3 DNA: TGTGCCAGCAGGACCGGGACCCTAGTCTACAATGAGCAGTTCTTC
CDR3 protein: CASRTGTLVYNEQFF

J gene: TRBJ2-5
V gene: TRBV6-2/TRBV6-3
clone size: many
D gene: TRBD2
CDR3 length: 17
CDR3 DNA: TGTGCCAGCAGTCCGAAAGGACTAGCGGGAGGACAAGAGACCCAGTACTTC
CDR3 protein: CASSPKGLAGGQETQYF